This TCR beta chain comes out of a study of blood T cell repertoires in COVID-19. Study background: Nucleic acid was either cDNA or gDNA, and it came from T cells, B-cell-depleted T cells, or PBMCs.

Seattle participants joined during active infection and were tracked over time. This CDR3 spans 18 amino acids. Germline values: CDR1 SNHLY, CDR2 FYNNEI. Trimming removed 4 bases from V and 3 bases from J; junction bases left unmatched: 11. Authors' processing steps: For nucleated cells, counts were estimated from reference gene primer amplification. The repertoire was sequenced with immunoSEQ multiplex PCR; TCRdb's copy has only in-frame clones and lacks some. From that table come the V and J calls and clone size; the DNA was used to work out D and trimming. The sample holds about 160,000 clones; 65% to 90% are singletons and the top ten take under 9%.

The sequenced sample consisted of peripheral blood. The origin of this receptor is a woman between 40 and 50 years old with COVID-19, enrolled during active disease. V gene TRBV2 combines with J gene TRBJ2-1; TRBD2 agrees at 11 bases. The CDR3 bases are TGTGCCAGCAGTGTCCCCCGACTAGCGGGGTCGTACTACAATGAGCAGTTCTTC. Protein sequence: CASSVPRLAGSYYNEQFF. Together with reference TRBV2 and TRBJ2-1, the CDR3 gives the full variable domain: EPEVTQTPSHQVTQMGQEVILRCVPISNHLYFYWYRQILGQKVEFLVSFYNNEISEKSEIFDDQFSVERPDGSNFTLKIRSTKLEDSAMYFCASSVPRLAGSYYNEQFFGPGTRLTVL.